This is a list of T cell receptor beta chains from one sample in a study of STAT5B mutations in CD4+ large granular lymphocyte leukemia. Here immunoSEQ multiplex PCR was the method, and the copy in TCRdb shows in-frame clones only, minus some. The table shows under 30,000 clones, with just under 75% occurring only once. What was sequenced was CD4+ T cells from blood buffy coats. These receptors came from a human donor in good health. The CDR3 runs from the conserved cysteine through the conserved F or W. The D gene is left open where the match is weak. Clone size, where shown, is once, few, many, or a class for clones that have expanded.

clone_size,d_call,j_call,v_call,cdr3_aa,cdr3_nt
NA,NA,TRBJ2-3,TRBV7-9,CASSLEGPSTDTQYF,TGTGCCAGCAGCCTCGAGGGGCCTAGCACAGATACGCAGTATTTT
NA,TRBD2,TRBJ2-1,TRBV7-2,CASSLVPGGLRNEQFF,TGTGCCAGCAGCTTAGTGCCGGGAGGGCTCCGCAATGAGCAGTTCTTC
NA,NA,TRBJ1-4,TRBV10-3,CAISPTIRAGREKLFF,TGTGCCATCAGCCCCACCATAAGGGCAGGACGCGAAAAACTGTTTTTT
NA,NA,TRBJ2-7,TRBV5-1,CASSFGGASYEQYF,TGCGCCAGCAGCTTTGGGGGAGCCAGTTACGAGCAGTACTTC
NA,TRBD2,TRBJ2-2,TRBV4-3,CASSQEGGRALAGELFF,TGCGCCAGCAGCCAAGAAGGCGGGAGGGCCCTCGCCGGGGAGCTGTTTTTT
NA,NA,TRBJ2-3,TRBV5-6,CASSLNWRLTDTQYF,TGTGCCAGCAGCTTGAACTGGAGACTCACAGATACGCAGTATTTT
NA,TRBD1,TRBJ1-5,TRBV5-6,CASSLNDRGLQPQHF,TGTGCCAGCAGCTTGAACGACAGGGGGCTTCAGCCCCAGCATTTT
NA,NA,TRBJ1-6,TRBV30,CAWRKGAGSSYNSPLHF,TGTGCCTGGAGGAAGGGCGCGGGAAGCTCCTATAATTCACCCCTCCACTTT
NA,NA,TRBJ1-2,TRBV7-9,CASSEMVSYGYTF,TGTGCCAGCAGCGAAATGGTATCCTATGGCTACACCTTC
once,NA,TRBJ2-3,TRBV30,CAGGSTDTQYF,TGTGCCGGAGGGAGCACAGATACGCAGTATTTT
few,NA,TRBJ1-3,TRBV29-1,CSATDSFSGNTIYF,TGCAGCGCCACAGACAGCTTCTCTGGAAACACCATATATTTT
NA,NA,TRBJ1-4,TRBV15,CATATRGNEKLFF,TGTGCCACCGCAACCAGGGGAAACGAAAAACTGTTTTTT
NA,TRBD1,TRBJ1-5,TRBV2,CASSEWKDRYNQPQHF,TGTGCCAGCAGTGAATGGAAGGACAGGTACAATCAGCCCCAGCATTTT
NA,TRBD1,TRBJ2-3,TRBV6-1,CASSSRGTGADTQYF,TGTGCCAGCAGTAGTCGCGGGACAGGCGCAGATACGCAGTATTTT
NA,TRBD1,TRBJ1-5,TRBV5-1,CASSLSGTALQPQHF,TGCGCCAGCAGCTTGTCTGGGACAGCTCTTCAGCCCCAGCATTTT
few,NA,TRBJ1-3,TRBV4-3,CASSQSSYSGNTIYF,TGCGCCAGCAGCCAAAGTTCTTACTCTGGAAACACCATATATTTT
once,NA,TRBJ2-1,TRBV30,CAWERGASTTSKFF,TGTGCCTGGGAAAGGGGGGCTAGCACCACCTCGAAGTTCTTC
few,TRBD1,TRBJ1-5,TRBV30,CAWSVGTENQPQHF,TGTGCCTGGAGTGTGGGGACAGAGAATCAGCCCCAGCATTTT
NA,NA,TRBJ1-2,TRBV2,CASSAGRADYGYTF,TGTGCCAGCAGTGCAGGCAGGGCGGACTATGGCTACACCTTC
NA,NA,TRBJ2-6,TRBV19,CASSIQGTLSGANVLTF,TGTGCCAGTAGTATCCAGGGTACCCTCTCTGGGGCCAACGTCCTGACTTTC
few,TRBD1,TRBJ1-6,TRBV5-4,CASSYSGGDRASPLHF,TGTGCCAGCAGCTATTCAGGGGGGGACCGAGCTTCACCCCTCCACTTT
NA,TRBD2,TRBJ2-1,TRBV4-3,CASSQVGSGASSYNEQFF,TGCGCCAGCAGCCAAGTTGGTAGCGGGGCAAGCTCCTACAATGAGCAGTTCTTC
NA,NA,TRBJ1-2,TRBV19,CASSIDFIGGYTF,TGTGCCAGTAGTATAGACTTTATTGGGGGCTACACCTTC
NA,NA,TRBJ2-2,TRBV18,CASSPRKLANTGELFF,TGTGCCAGCTCACCCAGGAAGCTAGCGAACACCGGGGAGCTGTTTTTT
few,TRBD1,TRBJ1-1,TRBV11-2,CASSLRGQGMNTEAFF,TGTGCCAGCAGCTTGAGGGGGCAAGGTATGAACACTGAAGCTTTCTTT
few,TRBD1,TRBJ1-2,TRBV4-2,CASSQEERTGSNYGYTF,TGTGCCAGCAGCCAAGAGGAGAGGACAGGGAGTAACTATGGCTACACCTTC
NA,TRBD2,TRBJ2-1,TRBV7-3,CASSPTSGRLLSYNEQFF,TGTGCCAGCAGCCCGACTAGCGGGAGGCTACTATCCTACAATGAGCAGTTCTTC
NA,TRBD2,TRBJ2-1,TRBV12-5,CASGLVFSSGSHEQFF,TGTGCTAGTGGTTTGGTCTTTTCGAGCGGGAGCCATGAGCAGTTCTTC
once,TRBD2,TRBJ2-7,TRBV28,CASSGSSGSGSYEQYF,TGTGCCAGCAGTGGGTCTAGCGGGAGCGGGTCCTACGAGCAGTACTTC
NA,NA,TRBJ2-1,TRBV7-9,CASSSPRQRSGRGEQFF,TGTGCCAGCAGCTCGCCCCGACAGCGGTCGGGACGTGGTGAGCAGTTCTTC
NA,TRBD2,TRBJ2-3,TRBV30,CAWKAGVSTDTQYF,TGTGCCTGGAAAGCGGGAGTAAGCACAGATACGCAGTATTTT
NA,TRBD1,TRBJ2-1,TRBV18,CASSDGTGAVNEQFF,TGTGCCAGCTCAGACGGGACAGGGGCTGTCAATGAGCAGTTCTTC
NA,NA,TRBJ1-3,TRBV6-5,CASTGTTSGNTIYF,TGTGCCAGCACGGGGACAACCTCTGGAAACACCATATATTTT
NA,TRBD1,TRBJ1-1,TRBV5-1,CASRPDRLNTEAFF,TGCGCCAGCAGACCGGACAGGCTGAACACTGAAGCTTTCTTT
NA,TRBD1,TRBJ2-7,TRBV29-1,CSVVTGTGGAQYF,TGCAGCGTGGTAACCGGGACAGGGGGCGCGCAGTACTTC
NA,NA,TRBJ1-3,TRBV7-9,CASSANRPGRTSGNTIYF,TGTGCCAGCAGCGCCAATAGGCCCGGGAGGACCTCTGGAAACACCATATATTTT
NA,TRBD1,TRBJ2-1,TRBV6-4,CASSKTGPSYNEQFF,TGTGCCAGCAGTAAGACAGGGCCCTCCTACAATGAGCAGTTCTTC
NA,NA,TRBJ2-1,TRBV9,CASSGGGLNEQFF,TGTGCCAGCAGCGGAGGGGGGCTCAATGAGCAGTTCTTC
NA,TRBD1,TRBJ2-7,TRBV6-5,CASRRQGTTLSGQYF,TGTGCCAGCAGGAGACAGGGAACGACCCTCTCAGGGCAGTACTTC
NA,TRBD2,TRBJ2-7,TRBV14,CASSQRLAGVYEQYF,TGTGCCAGCAGCCAGCGACTAGCGGGAGTCTACGAGCAGTACTTC
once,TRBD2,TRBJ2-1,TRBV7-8,CASSLVHSGSASYNEQFF,TGTGCCAGCAGCTTAGTTCATAGCGGGAGCGCCTCCTACAATGAGCAGTTCTTC
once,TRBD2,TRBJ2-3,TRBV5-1,CASSLGAGTTDTQYF,TGCGCCAGCAGCTTGGGAGCGGGAACCACAGATACGCAGTATTTT
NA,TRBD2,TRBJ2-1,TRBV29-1,CSAESGKAGEQFF,TGCAGCGCCGAAAGCGGGAAGGCCGGTGAGCAGTTCTTC
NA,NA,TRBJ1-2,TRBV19,CASSPTPQASFSYGYTF,TGTGCCAGTAGTCCGACCCCACAGGCGTCCTTTAGCTATGGCTACACCTTC
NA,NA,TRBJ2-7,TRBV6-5,CASSYSGASYEQYF,TGTGCCAGCAGTTACTCGGGAGCTTCCTACGAGCAGTACTTC
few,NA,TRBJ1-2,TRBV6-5,CASRHPLWGNYGYTF,TGTGCCAGCAGACACCCACTTTGGGGTAACTATGGCTACACCTTC
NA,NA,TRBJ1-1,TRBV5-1,CASSLDRGKGTEAFF,TGCGCCAGCAGCTTGGATCGGGGGAAGGGGACTGAAGCTTTCTTT
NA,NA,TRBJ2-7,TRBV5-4,CASSPPGQQLSYEQYF,TGTGCCAGCAGCCCGCCAGGACAGCAGCTCTCCTACGAGCAGTACTTC